This T cell receptor beta chain comes out of a study of CD8 T cells in ankylosing spondylitis. TCRdb re-analysed the 5' RACE reads in MiXCR, keeping a single row per CDR3 protein. The top ten hold about 6.3% of the sample, which has approximately 150,000 distinct CDR3 sequences, 25% to 35% seen once. The J segment lost 4 bases and the V segment lost 6 bases, leaving 0 bases of the junction unmatched. This CDR3 has 13 residues. This receptor was obtained from a male donor with ankylosing spondylitis. The V call is TRBV12-3 or TRBV12-4, the J call TRBJ2-6, with 7 bases that match TRBD2. The sequencing input was synovial fluid, either unsorted or a sorted T cell fraction (not recorded which). CDR3: CASRGGGANVLTF. The CDR3 coding sequence is TGTGCCAGCAGGGGAGGGGGGGCCAACGTCCTGACTTTC.